This TCR beta chain is from a study of shared clonotypes between healthy human individuals. Worth noting for this clone: No antigen is known for it.

Whole-study findings and limits: In having few donors, the study represented limited genetic and exposure-history diversity.

Per germline, CDR1 MDHEN and CDR2 SYDVKM. The germline V and J ends were trimmed by 10 bases and 1 base, with 20 bases remaining between them. This CDR3 is 16 amino acids long. As defined, naive CD8 cells were CD45RO-negative and positively selected for CCR7, with terminally differentiated effector memory CD45RA+ cells excluded. Profiled with immunoSEQ multiplex PCR; TCRdb holds only in-frame clones, not every one. Of roughly 590,000 clones detected, roughly 95% appear once; the ten largest clones hold roughly 0.1%. What was sequenced was naive CD8+ T cells sorted from blood. The V gene is TRBV28, the J gene TRBJ1-3; D ambiguous. The origin of this receptor is a woman in her twenties or thirties in good health. CDR3 sequence reads: CATENKYYNSGNTIYF. The CDR3 bases are TGTGCCACCGAAAATAAATATTACAATTCTGGAAACACCATATATTTT.